This T cell receptor beta chain was found in a study of early T cells in non-severe SARS-CoV-2 infection. This clonotype has a count of ten or more. Unmatched junction bases numbered 4, after V lost 5 bases and J lost 5 bases. Germline assignment: CDR1 DFQATT and CDR2 SNEGSKA (reference sequence). The CDR3 covers 13 residues. Individual cDNA molecules carried attached unique molecular identifiers. One entry per CDR3 protein, called by TCRdb with MiXCR from the 5' RACE reads. The data show some 30,000 distinct CDR3 sequences, with roughly 4.2% seen just once and more than 5% held by the top ten. The V call is TRBV20-1, the J call TRBJ2-5; 11 nucleotides agree with TRBD2. The clonotype comes from an adult who was a healthcare worker with PCR-confirmed SARS-CoV-2 infection or an uninfected control (not recorded which). The specimen was whole blood. CDR3 sequence (DNA): TGCAGTGCTCATAGCGGGGGGGCGGAGACCCAGTACTTC. Translation: CSAHSGGAETQYF.